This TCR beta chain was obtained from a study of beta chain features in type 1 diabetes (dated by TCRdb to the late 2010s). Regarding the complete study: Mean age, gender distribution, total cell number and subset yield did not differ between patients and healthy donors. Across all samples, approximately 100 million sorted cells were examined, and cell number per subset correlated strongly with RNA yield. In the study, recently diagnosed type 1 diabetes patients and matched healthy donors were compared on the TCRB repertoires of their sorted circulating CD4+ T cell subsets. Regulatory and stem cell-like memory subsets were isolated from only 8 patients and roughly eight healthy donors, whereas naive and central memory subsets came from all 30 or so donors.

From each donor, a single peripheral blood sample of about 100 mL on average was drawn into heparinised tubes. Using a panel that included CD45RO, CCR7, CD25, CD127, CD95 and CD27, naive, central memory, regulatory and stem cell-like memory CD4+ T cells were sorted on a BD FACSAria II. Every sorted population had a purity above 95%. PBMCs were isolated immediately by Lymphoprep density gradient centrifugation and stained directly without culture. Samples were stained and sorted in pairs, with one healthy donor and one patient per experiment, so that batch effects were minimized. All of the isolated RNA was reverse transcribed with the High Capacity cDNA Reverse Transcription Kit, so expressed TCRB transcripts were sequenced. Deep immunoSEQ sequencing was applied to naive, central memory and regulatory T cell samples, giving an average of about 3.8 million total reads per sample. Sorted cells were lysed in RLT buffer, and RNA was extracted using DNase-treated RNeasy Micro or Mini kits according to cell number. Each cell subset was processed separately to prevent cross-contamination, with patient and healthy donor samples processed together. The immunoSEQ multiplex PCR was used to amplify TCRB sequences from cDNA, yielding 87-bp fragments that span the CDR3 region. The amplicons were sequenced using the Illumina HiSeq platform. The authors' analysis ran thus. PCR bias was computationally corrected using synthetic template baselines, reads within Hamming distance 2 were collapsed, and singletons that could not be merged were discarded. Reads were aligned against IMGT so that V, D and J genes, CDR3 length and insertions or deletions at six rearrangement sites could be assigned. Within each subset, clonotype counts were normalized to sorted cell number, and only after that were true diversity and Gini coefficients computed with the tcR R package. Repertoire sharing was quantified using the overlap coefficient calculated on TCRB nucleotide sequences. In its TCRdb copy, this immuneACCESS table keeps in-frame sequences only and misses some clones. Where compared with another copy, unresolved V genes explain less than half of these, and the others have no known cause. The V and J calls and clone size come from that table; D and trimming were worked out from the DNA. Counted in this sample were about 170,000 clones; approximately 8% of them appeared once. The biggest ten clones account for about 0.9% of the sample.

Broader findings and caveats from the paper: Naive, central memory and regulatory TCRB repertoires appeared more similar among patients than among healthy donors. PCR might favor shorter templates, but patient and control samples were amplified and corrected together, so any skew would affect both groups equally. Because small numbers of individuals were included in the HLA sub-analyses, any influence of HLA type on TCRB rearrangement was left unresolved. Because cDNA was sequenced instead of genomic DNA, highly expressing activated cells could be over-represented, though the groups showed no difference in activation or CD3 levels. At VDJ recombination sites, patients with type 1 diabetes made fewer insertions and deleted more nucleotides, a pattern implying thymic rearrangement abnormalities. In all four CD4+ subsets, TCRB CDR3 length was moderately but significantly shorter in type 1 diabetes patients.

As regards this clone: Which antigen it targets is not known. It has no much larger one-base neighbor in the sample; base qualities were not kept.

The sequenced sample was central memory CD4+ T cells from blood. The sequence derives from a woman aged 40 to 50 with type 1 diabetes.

The CDR3 region reads CASSVLGGAYNEQFF. The base sequence is TGTGCCAGCAGCGTACTCGGGGGGGCCTACAATGAGCAGTTCTTC. The V and J segments used are TRBV9 and TRBJ2-1; 8 bases in the middle match TRBD2. V has 1 base trimmed and J has 2 bases trimmed; junction bases matching no gene number 2. From the cysteine through the phenylalanine, the CDR3 covers 15 amino acids. The CDR3 DNA has 45 bases and is translated from base 1. The germline V gene specifies SGDLS as CDR1 and YYNGEE as CDR2.